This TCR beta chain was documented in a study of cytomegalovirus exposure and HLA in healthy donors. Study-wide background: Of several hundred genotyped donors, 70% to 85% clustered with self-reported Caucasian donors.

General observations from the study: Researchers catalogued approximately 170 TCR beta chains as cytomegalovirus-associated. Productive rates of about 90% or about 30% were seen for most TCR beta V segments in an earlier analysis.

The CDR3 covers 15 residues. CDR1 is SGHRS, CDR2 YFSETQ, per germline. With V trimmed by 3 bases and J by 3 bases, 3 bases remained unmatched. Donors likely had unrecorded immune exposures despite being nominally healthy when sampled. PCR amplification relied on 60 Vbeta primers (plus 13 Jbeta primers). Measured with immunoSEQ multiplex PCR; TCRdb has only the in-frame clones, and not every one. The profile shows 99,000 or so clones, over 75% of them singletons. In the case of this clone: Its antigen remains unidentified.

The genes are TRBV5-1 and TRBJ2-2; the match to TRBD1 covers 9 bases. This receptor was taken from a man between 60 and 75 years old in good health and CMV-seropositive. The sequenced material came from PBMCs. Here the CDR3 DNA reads TGCGCCAGCAGCTATCGGACAGGGGACACCGGGGAGCTGTTTTTT. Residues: CASSYRTGDTGELFF.